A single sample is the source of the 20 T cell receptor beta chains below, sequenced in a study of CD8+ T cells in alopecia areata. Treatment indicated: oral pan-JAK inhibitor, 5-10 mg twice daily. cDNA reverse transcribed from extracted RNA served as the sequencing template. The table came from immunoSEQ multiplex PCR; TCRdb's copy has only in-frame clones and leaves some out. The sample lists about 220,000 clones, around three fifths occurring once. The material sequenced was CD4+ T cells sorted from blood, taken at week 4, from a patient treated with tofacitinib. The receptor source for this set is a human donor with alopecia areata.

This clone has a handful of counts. Written as DNA, the CDR3 is TGCGCCAGCAGCTTGGGACAGGGGGCGAATGGCTACACCTTC. Protein: CASSLGQGANGYTF. The chain couples TRBV5-1 to TRBJ1-2; 10 nucleotides align to TRBD1. CDR1 is SGHRS and CDR2 is YFSETQ in the germline V gene. This CDR3 is built from 14 residues. Trimming at V came to 0 bases and at J to 6 bases, leaving 2 bases not matched to a gene.

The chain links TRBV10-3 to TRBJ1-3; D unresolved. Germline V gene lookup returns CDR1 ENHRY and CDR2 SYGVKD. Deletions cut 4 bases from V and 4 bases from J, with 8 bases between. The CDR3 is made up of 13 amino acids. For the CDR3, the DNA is TGTGCCATCAGTGGAGGAGAAGGAAACACCATATATTTT. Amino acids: CAISGGEGNTIYF.

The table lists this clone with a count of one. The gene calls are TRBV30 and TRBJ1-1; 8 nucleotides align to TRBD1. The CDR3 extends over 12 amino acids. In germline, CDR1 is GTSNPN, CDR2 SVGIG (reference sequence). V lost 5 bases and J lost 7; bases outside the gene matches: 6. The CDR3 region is CAWRQTGVEAFF. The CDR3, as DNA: TGTGCCTGGCGCCAGACAGGGGTTGAAGCTTTCTTT.

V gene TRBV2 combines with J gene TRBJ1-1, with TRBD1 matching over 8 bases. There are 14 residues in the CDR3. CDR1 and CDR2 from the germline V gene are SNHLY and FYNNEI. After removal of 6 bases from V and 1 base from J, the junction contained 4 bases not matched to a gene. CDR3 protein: CASRGGTGNTEAFF. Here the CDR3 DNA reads TGTGCCAGCAGGGGAGGGACAGGGAACACTGAAGCTTTCTTT.

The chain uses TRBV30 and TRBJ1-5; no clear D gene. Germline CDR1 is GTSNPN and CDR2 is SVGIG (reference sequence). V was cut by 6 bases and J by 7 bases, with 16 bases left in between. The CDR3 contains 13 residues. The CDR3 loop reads CACTAPGGQPQHF. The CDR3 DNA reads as TGTGCCTGCACTGCTCCAGGCGGGCAGCCCCAGCATTTT.

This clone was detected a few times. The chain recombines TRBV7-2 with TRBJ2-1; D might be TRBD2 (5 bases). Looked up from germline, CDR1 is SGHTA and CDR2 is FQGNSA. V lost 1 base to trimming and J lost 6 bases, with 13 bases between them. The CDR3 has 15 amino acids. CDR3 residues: CASSLGGSALNEQFF. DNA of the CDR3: TGTGCCAGCAGCTTAGGAGGGTCAGCCCTCAATGAGCAGTTCTTC.

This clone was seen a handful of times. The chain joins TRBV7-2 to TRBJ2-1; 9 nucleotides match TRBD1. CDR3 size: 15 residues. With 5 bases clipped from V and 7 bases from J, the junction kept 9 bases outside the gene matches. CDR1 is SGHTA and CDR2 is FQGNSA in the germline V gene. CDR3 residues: CASSGRQGVGNEQFF. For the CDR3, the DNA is TGTGCCAGCAGCGGCCGACAGGGGGTGGGAAATGAGCAGTTCTTC.

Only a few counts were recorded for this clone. CDR3 amino acids: CASSTTGGEYGYTF. The CDR3 DNA reads TGTGCCAGCAGCACCACAGGGGGCGAGTATGGCTACACCTTC. The chain links TRBV5-4 to TRBJ1-2; 9 bases match TRBD1. V was clipped by 4 bases and J by 5 bases; unmatched bases: 6. CDR3 length equals 14 residues. CDR1 is SGHNT and CDR2 is YYREEE in the germline V gene (reference sequence).

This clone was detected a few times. This CDR3 is CASWKVGYTF. For the CDR3, the DNA is TGTGCCAGCTGGAAGGTAGGCTACACCTTC. This rearrangement joins TRBV6-9 to TRBJ1-2; D is ambiguous. With 8 bases removed from V and 8 bases from J, the gap between germline ends came to 9 bases. Germline V CDR1 and CDR2: MNHGY, SVAAGI. CDR3 size: 10 residues.

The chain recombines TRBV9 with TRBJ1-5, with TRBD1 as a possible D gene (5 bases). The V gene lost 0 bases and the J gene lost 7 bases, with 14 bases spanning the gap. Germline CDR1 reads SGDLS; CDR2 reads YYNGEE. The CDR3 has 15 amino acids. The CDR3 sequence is CASSVGEGVWQPQHF. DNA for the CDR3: TGTGCCAGCAGCGTAGGTGAAGGGGTTTGGCAGCCCCAGCATTTT.

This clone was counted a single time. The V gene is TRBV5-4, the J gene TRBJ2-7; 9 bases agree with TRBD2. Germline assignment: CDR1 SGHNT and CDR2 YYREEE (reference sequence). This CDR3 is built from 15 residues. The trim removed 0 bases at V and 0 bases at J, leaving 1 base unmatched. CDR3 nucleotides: TGTGCCAGCAGCTTGGGCGGGGGGGGCTCCTACGAGCAGTACTTC. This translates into CASSLGGGGSYEQYF.

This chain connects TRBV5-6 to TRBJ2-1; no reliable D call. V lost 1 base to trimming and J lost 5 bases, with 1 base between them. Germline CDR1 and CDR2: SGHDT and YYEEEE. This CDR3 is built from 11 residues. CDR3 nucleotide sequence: TGTGCCAGCAGCTTGCACAATGAGCAGTTCTTC. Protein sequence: CASSLHNEQFF.

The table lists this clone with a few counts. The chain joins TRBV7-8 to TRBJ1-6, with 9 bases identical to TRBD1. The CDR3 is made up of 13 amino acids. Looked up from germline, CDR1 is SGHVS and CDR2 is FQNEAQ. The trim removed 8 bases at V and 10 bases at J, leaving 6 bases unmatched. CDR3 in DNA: TGTGCCAGCTACAGGGACAGGGACTCACCCCTCCACTTT. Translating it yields CASYRDRDSPLHF.

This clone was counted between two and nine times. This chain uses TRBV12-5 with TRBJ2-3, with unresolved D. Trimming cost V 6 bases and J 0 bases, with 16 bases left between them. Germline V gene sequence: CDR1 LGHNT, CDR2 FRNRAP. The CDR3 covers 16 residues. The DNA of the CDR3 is TGTGCTAGTGGCTTTCATCAACTACCTAGCACAGATACGCAGTATTTT. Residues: CASGFHQLPSTDTQYF.

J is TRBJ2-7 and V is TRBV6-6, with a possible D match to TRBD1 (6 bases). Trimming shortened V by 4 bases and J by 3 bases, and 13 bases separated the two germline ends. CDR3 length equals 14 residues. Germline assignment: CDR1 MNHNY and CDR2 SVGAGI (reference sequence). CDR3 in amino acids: CASSWGRNLYEQYF. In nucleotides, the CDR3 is TGTGCCAGCAGTTGGGGGCGCAATCTCTACGAGCAGTACTTC.

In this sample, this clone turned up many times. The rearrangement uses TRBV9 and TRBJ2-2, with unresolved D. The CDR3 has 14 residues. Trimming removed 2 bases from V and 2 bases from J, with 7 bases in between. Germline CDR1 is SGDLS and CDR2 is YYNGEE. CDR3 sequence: CASSVVGNTGELFF. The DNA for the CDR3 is TGTGCCAGCAGCGTTGTGGGAAACACCGGGGAGCTGTTTTTT. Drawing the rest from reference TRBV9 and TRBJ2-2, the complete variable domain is DSGVTQTPKHLITATGQRVTLRCSPRSGDLSVYWYQQSLDQGLQFLIQYYNGEERAKGNILERFSAQQFPDLHSELNLSSLELGDSALYFCASSVVGNTGELFFGEGSRLTVL.

The CDR3 is CSVRGGQKFF. The CDR3 coding sequence is TGCAGCGTACGGGGGGGTCAGAAGTTCTTC. This rearrangement joins TRBV29-1 to TRBJ2-1; TRBD2 matches 8 bases. The V segment lost 6 bases and the J segment 14 bases; nucleotides outside the gene matches: 6. This CDR3 region has 10 residues. Per germline, CDR1 SQVTM and CDR2 ANQGSEA.

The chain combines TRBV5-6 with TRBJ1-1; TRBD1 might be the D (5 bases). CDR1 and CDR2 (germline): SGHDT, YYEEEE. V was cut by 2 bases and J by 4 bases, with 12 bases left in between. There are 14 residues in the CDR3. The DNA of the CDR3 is TGTGCCAGCAGCTTCGCAGGGAAGGGCACTGAAGCTTTCTTT. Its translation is CASSFAGKGTEAFF. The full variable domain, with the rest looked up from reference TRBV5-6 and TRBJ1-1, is DAGVTQSPTHLIKTRGQQVTLRCSPKSGHDTVSWYQQALGQGPQFIFQYYEEEERQRGNFPDRFSGHQFPNYSSELNVNALLLGDSALYLCASSFAGKGTEAFFGQGTRLTVV.

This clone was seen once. The CDR3 sequence: CASSLAGGQETQYF. CDR3 nucleotide sequence: TGCGCCAGCAGCCTAGCGGGGGGACAAGAGACCCAGTACTTC. V and J are TRBV5-1 and TRBJ2-5; 11 positions agree with TRBD2. The germline gives CDR1 SGHRS, CDR2 YFSETQ. Trimming removed 4 bases from V and 2 bases from J; junction bases left unmatched: 1. This CDR3 is 14 amino acids long.

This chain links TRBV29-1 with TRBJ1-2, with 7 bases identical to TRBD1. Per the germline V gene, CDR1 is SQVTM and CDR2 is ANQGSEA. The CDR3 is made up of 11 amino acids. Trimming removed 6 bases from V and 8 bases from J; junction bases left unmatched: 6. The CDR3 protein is CSVRRGEGYTF. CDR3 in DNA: TGCAGCGTCCGCAGGGGGGAGGGCTACACCTTC.